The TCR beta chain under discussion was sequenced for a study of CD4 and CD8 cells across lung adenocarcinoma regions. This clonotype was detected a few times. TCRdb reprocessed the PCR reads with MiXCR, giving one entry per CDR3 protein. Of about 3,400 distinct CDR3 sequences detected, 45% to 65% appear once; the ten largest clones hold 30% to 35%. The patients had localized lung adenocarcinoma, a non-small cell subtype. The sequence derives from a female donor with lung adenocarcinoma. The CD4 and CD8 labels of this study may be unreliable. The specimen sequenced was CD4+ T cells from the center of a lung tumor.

The CDR3 DNA follows: TGTGCCAGCAGTGCGGGCTACACCTTC. Amino acids: CASSAGYTF. The rearrangement joins TRBV6-4 to TRBJ1-2; D is uncertain. The V end lost 4 bases, the J end lost 8 bases, and 2 bases lay between the germline ends. CDR1 is MRHNA, CDR2 SNTAGT, per germline. The length of the CDR3 is 9 residues.